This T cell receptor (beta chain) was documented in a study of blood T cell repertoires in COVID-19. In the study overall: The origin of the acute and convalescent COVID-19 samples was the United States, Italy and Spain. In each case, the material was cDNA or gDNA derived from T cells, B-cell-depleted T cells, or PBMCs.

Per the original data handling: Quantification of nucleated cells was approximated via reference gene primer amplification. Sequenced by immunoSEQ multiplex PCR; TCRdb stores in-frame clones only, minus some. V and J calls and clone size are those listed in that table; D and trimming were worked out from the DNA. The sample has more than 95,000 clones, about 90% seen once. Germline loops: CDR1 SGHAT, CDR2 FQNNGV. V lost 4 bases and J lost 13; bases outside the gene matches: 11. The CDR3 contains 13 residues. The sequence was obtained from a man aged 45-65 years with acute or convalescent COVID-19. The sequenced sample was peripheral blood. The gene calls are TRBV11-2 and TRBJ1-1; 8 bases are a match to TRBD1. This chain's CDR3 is CASSSGGAAEGFF. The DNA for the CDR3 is TGTGCCAGCAGCTCAGGGGGCGCCGCGGAGGGTTTCTTT.